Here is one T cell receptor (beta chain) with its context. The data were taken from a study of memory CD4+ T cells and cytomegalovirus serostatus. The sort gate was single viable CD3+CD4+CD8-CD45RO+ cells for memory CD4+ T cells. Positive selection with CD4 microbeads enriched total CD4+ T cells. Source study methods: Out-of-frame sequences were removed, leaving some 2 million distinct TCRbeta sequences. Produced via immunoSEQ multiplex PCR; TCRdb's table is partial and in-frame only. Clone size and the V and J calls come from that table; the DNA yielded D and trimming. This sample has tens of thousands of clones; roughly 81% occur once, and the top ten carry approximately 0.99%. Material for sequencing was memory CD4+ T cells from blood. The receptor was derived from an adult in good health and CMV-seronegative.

The CDR3 coding sequence is TGTGCCAGCTCACCTACCTCCGGGACGGTATCCTACGAGCAGTACTTC. Protein product: CASSPTSGTVSYEQYF. The rearrangement joins TRBV18 to TRBJ2-7; D possibly uses TRBD1 or TRBD2 (5 bases each). In germline, CDR1 is KGHSH, CDR2 LQKENI. The ends were cut back, 3 bases at V and 1 base at J, with 16 bases in the middle. The CDR3 is 16 amino acids.